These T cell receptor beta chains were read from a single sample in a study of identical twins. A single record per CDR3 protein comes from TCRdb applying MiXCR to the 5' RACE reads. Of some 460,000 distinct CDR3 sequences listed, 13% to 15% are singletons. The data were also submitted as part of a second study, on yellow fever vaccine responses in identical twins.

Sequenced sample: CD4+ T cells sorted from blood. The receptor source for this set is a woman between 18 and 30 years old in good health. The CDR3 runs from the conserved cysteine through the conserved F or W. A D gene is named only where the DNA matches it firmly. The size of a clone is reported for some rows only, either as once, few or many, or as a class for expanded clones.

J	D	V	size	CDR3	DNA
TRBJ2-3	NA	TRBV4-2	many	CASSQFQGGGRDTQYF	TGTGCCAGCAGCCAATTTCAGGGGGGGGGGAGAGATACGCAGTATTTT
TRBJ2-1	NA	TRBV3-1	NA	CASSQSAPNEQFF	TGTGCCAGCAGCCAATCGGCCCCCAATGAGCAGTTCTTC
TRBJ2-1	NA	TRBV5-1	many	CASSFIGKSGHHNEQFF	TGCGCCAGCAGCTTTATCGGAAAATCAGGACACCACAATGAGCAGTTCTTC
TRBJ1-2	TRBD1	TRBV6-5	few	CASSSEGQGTNYGYTF	TGTGCCAGCAGTTCCGAAGGACAGGGGACTAACTATGGCTACACCTTC
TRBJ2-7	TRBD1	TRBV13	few	CASSLLDRESDEQYF	TGTGCCAGCAGCTTATTAGACAGGGAAAGCGACGAGCAGTACTTC
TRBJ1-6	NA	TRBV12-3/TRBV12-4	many	CASSPRGFTPLHF	TGTGCCAGCAGTCCCAGGGGATTCACACCCCTCCACTTT
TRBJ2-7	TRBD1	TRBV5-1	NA	CASSLTIGTDRVARDF	TGCGCCAGCAGCTTGACGATCGGGACAGACCGTGTGGCGCGGGACTTC
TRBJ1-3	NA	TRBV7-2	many	CASSSALAGNTIYF	TGTGCCAGCAGCTCCGCCCTCGCTGGAAACACCATATATTTT
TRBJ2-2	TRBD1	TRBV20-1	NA	CSARGDRGLGGELFF	TGCAGTGCTAGGGGGGACAGGGGGCTTGGCGGGGAGCTGTTTTTT
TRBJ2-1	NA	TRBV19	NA	CASSIGPNNEQFF	TGTGCCAGTAGTATAGGGCCGAACAATGAGCAGTTCTTC
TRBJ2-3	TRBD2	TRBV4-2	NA	CASSQIFTTSGLTDTQYF	TGTGCCAGCAGCCAAATTTTTACGACTAGCGGTCTCACAGATACGCAGTATTTT
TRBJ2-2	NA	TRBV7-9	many	CASSLEGGRVRSGELFF	TGTGCCAGCAGCTTAGAAGGAGGCAGGGTCCGTTCCGGGGAGCTGTTTTTT
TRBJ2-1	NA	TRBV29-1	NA	CSVGVVGSSYNEQFF	TGCAGCGTTGGGGTTGTGGGGAGCTCCTACAATGAGCAGTTCTTC
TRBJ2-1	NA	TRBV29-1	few	CSVELQGSGFF	TGCAGCGTTGAACTTCAGGGGTCGGGGTTCTTC
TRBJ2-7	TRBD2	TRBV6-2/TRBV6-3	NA	CASSYGGRTSGGNYEQYF	TGTGCCAGCAGTTACGGCGGTAGGACTAGCGGGGGAAACTACGAGCAGTACTTC
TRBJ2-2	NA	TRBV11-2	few	CASSPSRDTNTGELFF	TGTGCCAGCAGCCCCTCCCGGGACACGAACACCGGGGAGCTGTTTTTT
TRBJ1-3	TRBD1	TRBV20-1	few	CSARGQGLGNTIYF	TGCAGTGCCAGAGGACAGGGGTTGGGAAACACCATATATTTT
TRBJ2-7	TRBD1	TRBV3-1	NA	CASSRGDRRNYEQYF	TGTGCCAGCAGTAGAGGGGACAGGAGAAACTACGAGCAGTACTTC
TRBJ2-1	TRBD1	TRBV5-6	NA	CASSWGDRGYNEQFF	TGTGCCAGCAGCTGGGGGGACAGGGGCTACAATGAGCAGTTCTTC
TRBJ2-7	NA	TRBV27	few	CASRSRGSYEQYF	TGTGCCAGCCGCTCCCGGGGGTCCTACGAGCAGTACTTC
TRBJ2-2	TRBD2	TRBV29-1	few	CSVEGGGDLNTGELFF	TGCAGCGTTGAAGGGGGAGGGGACTTGAACACCGGGGAGCTGTTTTTT
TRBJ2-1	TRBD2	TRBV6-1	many	CASSLTSGPYNEQFF	TGTGCCAGCAGTCTAACTAGCGGTCCCTACAATGAGCAGTTCTTC
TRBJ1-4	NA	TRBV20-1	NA	CSASDRRRGEKLFF	TGCAGTGCTAGTGACAGGAGACGGGGTGAAAAACTGTTTTTT
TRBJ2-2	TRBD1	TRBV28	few	CASRRQGASTGELFF	TGTGCCAGCAGACGACAGGGGGCGTCGACCGGGGAGCTGTTTTTT
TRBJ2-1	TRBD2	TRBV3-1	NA	CASSRTAGAPYNEQFF	TGTGCCAGCAGTCGAACGGCGGGAGCCCCTTACAATGAGCAGTTCTTC
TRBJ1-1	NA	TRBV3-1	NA	CASSHDQGIEAFF	TGTGCCAGCAGCCATGACCAGGGAATTGAAGCTTTCTTT
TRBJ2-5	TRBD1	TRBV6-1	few	CASKKVFGTGDRETQYF	TGTGCCAGCAAAAAAGTTTTCGGGACAGGGGATAGAGAGACCCAGTACTTC
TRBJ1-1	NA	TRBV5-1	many	CASSLAGWDTEAFF	TGCGCCAGCAGCTTGGCAGGCTGGGACACTGAAGCTTTCTTT
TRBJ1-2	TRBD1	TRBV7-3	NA	CASSPRQGANYGYTF	TGTGCCAGCAGCCCTAGACAGGGGGCTAACTATGGCTACACCTTC
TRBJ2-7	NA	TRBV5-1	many	CASSTGSGQYF	TGCGCCAGCAGCACGGGATCAGGGCAGTACTTC
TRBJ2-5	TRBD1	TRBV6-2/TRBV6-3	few	CASTLQGMEETQYF	TGTGCCAGCACCCTACAGGGGATGGAGGAGACCCAGTACTTC
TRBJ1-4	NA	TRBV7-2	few	CASSLGPQGDNEKLFF	TGTGCCAGCAGCTTAGGTCCGCAGGGTGATAATGAAAAACTGTTTTTT
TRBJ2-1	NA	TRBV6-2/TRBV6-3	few	CASSTNPYGEQFF	TGTGCCAGCAGTACCAATCCCTATGGTGAGCAGTTCTTC